This TCR beta chain is drawn from a study of CXCR3-negative and CXCR3-positive naive CD8 T cells. UMI-labeled 5' RACE TRB cDNA libraries were prepared from the cells. Each CDR3 protein gets one entry in TCRdb, which reprocessed the 5' RACE reads and gives no DNA. The table lists some 130,000 distinct CDR3 sequences. With 300,000 cells each, the CD8+ T cell subsets were individually sorted in triplicate. Whole-study results and caveats: Because surface CD5 did not distinguish the naive subsets, TCR strength was inferred from TRB CDR3 properties. TRBV-TRBJ usage matched between naive CXCR3-negative and CXCR3-positive cells but not between memory cells.

In the case of this clonotype: Its matching antigen is unknown.

The CDR3 consists of 15 residues. The chain is built from TRBV12-3 or TRBV12-4 and TRBJ1-5. The source material was naive CXCR3- CD8+ T cells from blood. Regarding subset: CD45RO-CCR7+CD27+CD95- naive CD8+ T cells lacking CXCR3 (TNR3-). The source of this sequence is a human donor in good health. Some clones in this sample may be carry-over from other donors' samples. CDR3 sequence reads: CASSPTAYSNQPQHF.